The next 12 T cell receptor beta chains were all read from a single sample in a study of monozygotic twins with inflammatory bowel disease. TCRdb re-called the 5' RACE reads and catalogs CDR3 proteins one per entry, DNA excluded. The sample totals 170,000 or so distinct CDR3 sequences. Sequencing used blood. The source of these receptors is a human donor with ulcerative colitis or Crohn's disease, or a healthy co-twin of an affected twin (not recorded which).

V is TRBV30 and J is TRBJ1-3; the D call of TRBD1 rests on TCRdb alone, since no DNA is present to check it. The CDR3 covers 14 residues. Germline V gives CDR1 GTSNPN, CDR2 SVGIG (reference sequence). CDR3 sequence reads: CAWDGDGSGNTIYF. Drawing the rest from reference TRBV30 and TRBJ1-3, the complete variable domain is SQTIHQWPATLVQPVGSPLSLECTVEGTSNPNLYWYRQAAGRGLQLLFYSVGIGQISSEVPQNLSASRPQDRQFILSSKKLLLSDSGFYLCAWDGDGSGNTIYFGEGSWLTVV.

The CDR3 loop reads CASSLGAAATSSTDTQYF. The rearrangement joins TRBV7-6 to TRBJ2-3; the TCRdb call, TRBD2, lacks DNA for checking. The germline V gene has CDR1 SGHVS and CDR2 FNYEAQ. CDR3 size: 18 residues. The full variable domain, with the rest looked up from reference TRBV7-6 and TRBJ2-3, is GAGVSQSPRYKVTKRGQDVALRCDPISGHVSLYWYRQALGQGPEFLTYFNYEAQQDKSGLPNDRFSAERPEGSISTLTIQRTEQRDSAMYRCASSLGAAATSSTDTQYFGPGTRLTVL.

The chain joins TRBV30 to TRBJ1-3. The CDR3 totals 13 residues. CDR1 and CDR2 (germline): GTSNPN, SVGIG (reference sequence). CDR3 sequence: CAWRVVSGNTIYF.

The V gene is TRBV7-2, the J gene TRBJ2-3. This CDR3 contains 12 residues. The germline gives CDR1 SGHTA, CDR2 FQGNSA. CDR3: CASSPTTDTQYF.

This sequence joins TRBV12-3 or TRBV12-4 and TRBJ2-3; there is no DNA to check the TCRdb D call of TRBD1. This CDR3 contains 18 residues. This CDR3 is CASSPERTGGFSTDTQYF.

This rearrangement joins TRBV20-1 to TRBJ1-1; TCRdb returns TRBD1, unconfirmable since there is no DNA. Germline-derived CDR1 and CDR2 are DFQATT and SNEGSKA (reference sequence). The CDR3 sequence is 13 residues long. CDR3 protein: CSALKDRVTEAFF.

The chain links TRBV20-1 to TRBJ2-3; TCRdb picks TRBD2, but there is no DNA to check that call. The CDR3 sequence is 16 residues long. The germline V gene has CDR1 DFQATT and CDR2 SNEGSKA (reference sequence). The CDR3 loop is CSARGDQPGARDTQYF.

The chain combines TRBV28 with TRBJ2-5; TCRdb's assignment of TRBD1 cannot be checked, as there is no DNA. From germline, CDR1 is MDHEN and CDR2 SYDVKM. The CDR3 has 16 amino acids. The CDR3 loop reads CASSPGQGALSKTQYF.

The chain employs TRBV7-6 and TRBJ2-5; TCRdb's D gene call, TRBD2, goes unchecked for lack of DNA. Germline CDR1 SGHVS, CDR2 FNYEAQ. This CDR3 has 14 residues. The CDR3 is CASSPPARQETQYF. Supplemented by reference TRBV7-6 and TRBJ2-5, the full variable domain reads GAGVSQSPRYKVTKRGQDVALRCDPISGHVSLYWYRQALGQGPEFLTYFNYEAQQDKSGLPNDRFSAERPEGSISTLTIQRTEQRDSAMYRCASSPPARQETQYFGPGTRLLVL.

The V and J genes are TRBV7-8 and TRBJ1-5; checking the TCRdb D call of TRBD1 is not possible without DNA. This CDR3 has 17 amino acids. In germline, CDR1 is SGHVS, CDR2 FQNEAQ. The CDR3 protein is CASSASPWTGLNQPQHF.

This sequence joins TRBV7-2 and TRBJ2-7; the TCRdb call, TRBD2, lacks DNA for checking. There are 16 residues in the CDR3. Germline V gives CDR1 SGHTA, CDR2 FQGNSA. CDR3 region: CASSLERWLAGGEQYF.

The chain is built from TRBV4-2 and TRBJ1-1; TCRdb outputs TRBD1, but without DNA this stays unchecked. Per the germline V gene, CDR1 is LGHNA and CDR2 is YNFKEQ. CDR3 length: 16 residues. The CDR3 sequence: CASSQETGGASTEAFF.